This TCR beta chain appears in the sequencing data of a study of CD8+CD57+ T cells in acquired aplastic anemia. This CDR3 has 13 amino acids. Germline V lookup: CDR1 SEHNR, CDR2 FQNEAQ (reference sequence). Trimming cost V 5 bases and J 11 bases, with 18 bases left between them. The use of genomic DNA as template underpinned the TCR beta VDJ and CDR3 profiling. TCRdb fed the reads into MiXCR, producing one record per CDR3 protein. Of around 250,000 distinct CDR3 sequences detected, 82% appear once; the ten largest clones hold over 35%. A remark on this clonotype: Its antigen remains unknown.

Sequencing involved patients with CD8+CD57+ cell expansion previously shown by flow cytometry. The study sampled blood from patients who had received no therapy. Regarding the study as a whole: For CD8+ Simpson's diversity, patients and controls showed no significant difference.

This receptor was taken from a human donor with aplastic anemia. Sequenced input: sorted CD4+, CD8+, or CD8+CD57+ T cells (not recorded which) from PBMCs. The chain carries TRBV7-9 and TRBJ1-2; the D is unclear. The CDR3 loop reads CASSQGRSGGYTF. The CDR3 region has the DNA TGTGCCAGCAGCCAAGGCAGAAGCGGTGGGTACACCTTC.